Presented here are 28 T cell receptor beta chains from one specimen sequenced in a study of early T cells in non-severe SARS-CoV-2 infection (dated by TCRdb to about 2021). Libraries were prepared through 5' RACE. Sequencing was performed on a NextSeq 500. The public reads were reprocessed in TCRdb via fastp at Q25 and MiXCR, keeping in-frame beta chains. CDR3 protein sequences are deduplicated, and each keeps its most common genes and DNA. This sample holds about 62,000 distinct CDR3 sequences; roughly 8.8% were observed only once. Of the sample, over 0.95% falls within the top ten clones. The specimen sequenced was whole blood. These receptors all stem from an adult who was a healthcare worker with PCR-confirmed SARS-CoV-2 infection or an uninfected control (not recorded which).

At least ten counts were recorded for this clonotype. CDR3 protein: CASSFTDRGAPYEQYV. The CDR3 DNA follows: TGTGCCAGCAGCTTCACGGACAGGGGAGCACCTTACGAGCAGTACGTC. V and J are TRBV7-8 and TRBJ2-7, with TRBD1 matching 9 bases. The CDR3 has 16 amino acids. Trimming removed 3 bases from V and 4 bases from J; junction bases left unmatched: 10. Looked up from germline, CDR1 is SGHVS and CDR2 is FQNEAQ.

The table lists this clonotype with a few counts. This chain uses TRBV5-1 with TRBJ2-2; 11 nucleotides match TRBD2. The CDR3 runs 18 residues. Trimming took 2 bases from V and 2 from J; bases not matched to a gene: 8. CDR1 is SGHRS and CDR2 is YFSETQ in the germline V gene. The CDR3 loop reads CASSLRTSGRPNTGELFF. CDR3 sequence (DNA): TGCGCCAGCAGCTTAAGGACTAGCGGGCGGCCCAACACCGGGGAGCTGTTTTTT. The variable domain in full, with the rest retrieved from reference TRBV5-1 and TRBJ2-2, is KAGVTQTPRYLIKTRGQQVTLSCSPISGHRSVSWYQQTPGQGLQFLFEYFSETQRNKGNFPGRFSGRQFSNSRSEMNVSTLELGDSALYLCASSLRTSGRPNTGELFFGEGSRLTVL.

Many counts were recorded for this clonotype. The chain links TRBV2 to TRBJ1-2; perhaps TRBD1 as D (5 bases). V was trimmed by 2 bases and J by 7 bases, leaving 17 bases between them. CDR1 and CDR2 (germline): SNHLY, FYNNEI. The CDR3 extends over 15 amino acids. CDR3 sequence: CASSERDGRFGGYTF. The CDR3 DNA is TGTGCCAGCAGTGAACGGGACGGTCGATTTGGTGGCTACACCTTC.

The rearrangement joins TRBV3-1 to TRBJ2-6, with D hard to call. Trimming shortened V by 1 base and J by 2 bases, and 3 bases separated the two germline ends. The CDR3 has 14 residues. Germline CDR1 LGHDT, CDR2 YNNKEL (reference sequence). The CDR3 reads CASSQVAGANVLTF. The CDR3 DNA reads TGTGCCAGCAGCCAAGTAGCTGGGGCCAACGTCCTGACTTTC.

The chain combines TRBV6-5 with TRBJ1-1, with TRBD1 identical over 7 bases. The CDR3 spans 14 residues. The junction had 10 bases not matched to a gene; V was cut back by 8 bases and J by 4 bases. Looked up from germline, CDR1 is MNHEY and CDR2 is SVGAGI. The CDR3 bases are TGTGCCAGCCGTTGGACAGGCGCGGGCACTGAAGCTTTCTTT. It codes for CASRWTGAGTEAFF.

This clonotype showed up many times. The chain couples TRBV5-5 to TRBJ1-3; D gene unclear. Trimming cost V 0 bases and J 1 base, with 11 bases left between them. CDR3 length: 16 amino acids. The germline CDR1 and CDR2 sequences are SGHKS and YYEKEE (reference sequence). CDR3 amino acids: CASSLEDGRSGNTIYF. CDR3 sequence (DNA): TGTGCCAGCAGCTTGGAGGACGGGAGATCTGGAAACACCATATATTTT.

This clonotype has only a few counts. The chain has TRBV28 and TRBJ2-7; D possibly corresponds to TRBD1 (6 bases). The CDR3 covers 16 residues. Per germline, CDR1 MDHEN and CDR2 SYDVKM. V was clipped by 3 bases and J by 2 bases, with 17 bases between them. CDR3 region: CASSLVQGRSTYEQYV. CDR3 DNA: TGTGCCAGCAGTTTGGTTCAGGGGAGATCCACCTACGAGCAGTACGTC.

This clonotype was seen ten or more times. The genes are TRBV27 and TRBJ2-2, with D unresolved. The CDR3 is 14 residues long. Germline V lookup: CDR1 MNHEY, CDR2 SMNVEV (reference sequence). Trimming cost V 6 bases and J 3 bases, with 11 bases left between them. Here the CDR3 reads CASRTPMDTGELFF. The CDR3, as DNA: TGTGCCAGCAGGACCCCAATGGACACCGGGGAGCTGTTTTTT.

The chain uses TRBV9 and TRBJ2-4, with 13 bases aligning to TRBD2. The germline CDR1 and CDR2 sequences are SGDLS and YYNGEE. The CDR3 has 19 amino acids. V lost 4 bases, J lost 1 base, and 11 bases stayed unmatched. CDR3: CASSPQLAGGLRAKNIQYF. Here the CDR3 DNA reads TGTGCCAGCAGCCCTCAACTAGCGGGGGGGCTACGGGCCAAAAACATTCAGTACTTC.

V and J are TRBV30 and TRBJ2-5; the D gene is possibly TRBD2 (5 bases). In germline, CDR1 is GTSNPN, CDR2 SVGIG (reference sequence). Trimming removed 3 bases from V and 6 bases from J, with 11 bases in between. The CDR3 runs 12 residues. Here the CDR3 reads CAWRPPGKTQYF. The CDR3 DNA reads TGTGCCTGGAGACCTCCCGGGAAGACCCAGTACTTC.

The chain links TRBV12-3 or TRBV12-4 to TRBJ1-6; D remains unclear. The length of the CDR3 is 15 residues. The V and J ends lost 4 bases and 10 bases respectively, with 17 bases between them. The CDR3: CASSSSNGPNSPLHF. Written as DNA, the CDR3 is TGTGCCAGCAGTTCATCGAATGGACCTAACTCACCCCTCCACTTT.

The genes are TRBV4-1 and TRBJ2-5, with 12 nucleotides matching TRBD2. V lost 3 bases, J lost 4 bases, and 9 bases stayed unmatched. The CDR3 totals 17 residues. The germline CDR1 and CDR2 sequences are MGHRA and YSYEKL. Here the CDR3 DNA reads TGCGCCAGCAGCCAGGGGGCTAGCGGGGGGGCAGGAGAGACCCAGTACTTC. Amino acid sequence: CASSQGASGGAGETQYF.

This clonotype showed up many times. The chain combines TRBV6-5 with TRBJ2-7; 7 nucleotides agree with TRBD2. Losses at the gene ends were 8 bases for V and 0 bases for J; bases not matched to a gene: 19. CDR1 MNHEY and CDR2 SVGAGI come from the germline V gene. The CDR3 has 18 residues. DNA for the CDR3: TGTGCCAGCCGGGAGGCAGGGTTCCTGGTAGGTTTCTCCTACGAGCAGTACGTC. This gives the protein CASREAGFLVGFSYEQYV.

The chain recombines TRBV6-6 with TRBJ2-3; 10 bases are shared with TRBD2. The CDR3 totals 16 residues. The trim removed 0 bases at V and 0 bases at J, leaving 0 bases unmatched. Germline V CDR1 and CDR2: MNHNY, SVGAGI (reference sequence). The CDR3 sequence is CASSYSTSGSTDTQYF. CDR3 bases: TGTGCCAGCAGTTACTCGACTAGCGGGAGCACAGATACGCAGTATTTT.

The rearrangement joins TRBV6-1 to TRBJ2-6; D not certain. Trimming shortened V by 7 bases and J by 1 base, and 5 bases separated the two germline ends. CDR3 length equals 13 residues. Germline lookup yields CDR1 MNHNS and CDR2 SASEGT. CDR3 in DNA: TGTGCCAGCACCTCGTCTGGGGCCAACGTCCTGACTTTC. Its translation: CASTSSGANVLTF.

The J gene is TRBJ2-5, the V gene TRBV13; D call uncertain. CDR3 length: 13 amino acids. Germline V gives CDR1 PRHDT, CDR2 FYEKMQ (reference sequence). Trimming removed 6 bases at V and 5 bases at J, with 13 bases between. The CDR3 DNA is TGTGCCAGCAGACACCGGACCGGGGAGACCCAGTACTTC. This translates into CASRHRTGETQYF.

The chain combines TRBV4-1 with TRBJ2-1; maybe TRBD1 (6 bases). This CDR3 is built from 17 residues. V was pared by 4 bases and J by 4 bases, with 20 bases between. CDR1 is MGHRA, CDR2 YSYEKL, per germline. CDR3 DNA sequence: TGCGCCAGCAGCCCGCACTTCAATTCAGGGGATTACAATGAGCAGTTCTTC. This translates into CASSPHFNSGDYNEQFF.

The chain uses TRBV29-1 and TRBJ2-5; D unresolved. Germline assignment: CDR1 SQVTM and CDR2 ANQGSEA. Trimming removed 6 bases at V and 2 bases at J, with 10 bases between. The CDR3 is 12 amino acids. The CDR3 loop is CSVKDGQETQYF. The DNA of the CDR3 is TGCAGCGTCAAGGACGGTCAAGAGACCCAGTACTTC.

This clonotype was counted only a few times. The V call is TRBV20-1, the J call TRBJ2-1, with 7 bases fitting TRBD1. This CDR3 has 15 amino acids. CDR1 and CDR2 (germline): DFQATT, SNEGSKA (reference sequence). CDR3 in amino acids: CSTLPLGTAINEQFF. CDR3 DNA: TGCAGCACGTTGCCCCTTGGGACAGCTATCAATGAGCAGTTCTTC.

This clonotype was counted a few times. The chain carries TRBV27 and TRBJ2-1, with 8 bases matching TRBD1. There are 15 residues in the CDR3. CDR1 and CDR2 from the germline V gene are MNHEY and SMNVEV (reference sequence). Unmatched junction bases numbered 4, after V lost 3 bases and J lost 3 bases. This CDR3 reads CASSLSGGFYNEQFF. The CDR3 DNA sequence: TGTGCCAGCAGTTTGTCAGGGGGCTTCTACAATGAGCAGTTCTTC.

This clonotype appeared a few times. V and J are TRBV5-1 and TRBJ1-4; D is perhaps TRBD1 (5 bases). Trimming shortened V by 0 bases and J by 6 bases, and 12 bases separated the two germline ends. Germline lookup yields CDR1 SGHRS and CDR2 YFSETQ. The CDR3 extends over 15 amino acids. The CDR3 nucleotides are TGCGCCAGCAGCTTGGCCGGGACGGATTATGAAAAACTGTTTTTT. Translated, it gives CASSLAGTDYEKLFF.

In this sample, this clonotype turned up many times. The genes are TRBV2 and TRBJ1-3; 7 bases match TRBD1. The CDR3 extends over 15 amino acids. V was clipped by 7 bases and J by 0 bases; unmatched bases: 6. Germline values: CDR1 SNHLY, CDR2 FYNNEI. In DNA form, the CDR3 reads TGTGCCAGCACAACGCAGGGGGACTCTGGAAACACCATATATTTT. Protein: CASTTQGDSGNTIYF.

The chain combines TRBV18 with TRBJ2-1; 10 nucleotides agree with TRBD2. V shed 1 base, J shed 8 bases, and the junction held 8 bases outside the gene matches. The CDR3 totals 16 residues. Germline V CDR1 and CDR2: KGHSH, LQKENI. The CDR3 reads CASSPQAGGLFDEQFF. The DNA for the CDR3 is TGTGCCAGCTCACCACAAGCGGGGGGGCTTTTCGATGAGCAGTTCTTC.

Ten or more counts support this clonotype. The rearrangement joins TRBV11-2 to TRBJ2-4, with 10 nucleotides matching TRBD2. The germline V gene has CDR1 SGHAT and CDR2 FQNNGV. The CDR3 is 14 residues long. V was pared by 5 bases and J by 7 bases, with 5 bases of the junction left unmatched. DNA for the CDR3: TGTGCCAGCAGCCCACTAGCGGGGACGAACATTCAGTACTTC. Protein sequence: CASSPLAGTNIQYF.

This clonotype was seen more than once but under ten times. This chain uses TRBV20-1 with TRBJ2-3, with 13 bases that match TRBD2. The germline V gene encodes CDR1 DFQATT and CDR2 SNEGSKA (reference sequence). The CDR3 is 15 residues long. Trimming took 6 bases from V and 5 from J; bases not matched to a gene: 8. The CDR3 nucleotides are TGCAGTGCCCCACTAGCGGGGGGGATCCAAGATACGCAGTATTTT. Amino acids: CSAPLAGGIQDTQYF.

As DNA, the CDR3 is TGTGCCAGCAGCTCTGACTCCCTTAGCACAGATACGCAGTATTTT. This codes for CASSSDSLSTDTQYF. V and J are TRBV7-3 and TRBJ2-3, with D unclear. Per germline, CDR1 SGHTA and CDR2 FQGTGA. V lost 4 bases and J 0 bases, leaving 11 bases between the germline ends. CDR3 size: 15 residues.

This clonotype was recorded at least ten times. This chain connects TRBV2 to TRBJ2-1; 8 bases are shared with TRBD1. Germline V gene lookup returns CDR1 SNHLY and CDR2 FYNNEI. Trimming cost V 8 bases and J 9 bases; bases outside gene matches: 9. The CDR3 covers 13 residues. CDR3 sequence reads: CASLGQGWSEQFF. The CDR3 DNA is TGTGCCAGCCTAGGACAGGGATGGAGTGAGCAGTTCTTC.

There are a few counts of this clonotype. J is TRBJ2-1 and V is TRBV6-5; TRBD1 matches at 9 bases. The CDR3 extends over 16 amino acids. Trimming removed 5 bases from V and 3 bases from J; junction bases left unmatched: 8. The germline gives CDR1 MNHEY, CDR2 SVGAGI. DNA of the CDR3: TGTGCCAGCAGTCCCGGGACAGGGATCAACTACAATGAGCAGTTCTTC. This sequence encodes CASSPGTGINYNEQFF.